The T cell receptor (beta chain) described here comes from a study of cytomegalovirus exposure and HLA in healthy donors. Germline CDR1 and CDR2: LGHNA and YNFKEQ. The V end lost 4 bases, the J end lost 4 bases, and 21 bases lay between the germline ends. The CDR3 loop spans 17 amino acids. As regards this clone: As yet, its antigen is unknown.

All donors participated as healthy donors of bone marrow. Regarding the study as a whole: Analyzed later, association rates of TCRs varied across HLA loci, with DRB1 most and HLA-C fewest. What a later analysis reportedly showed was that an Asian-associated ancestry cluster had fewer N-insertions than the 666-donor mean. Trimming of TCR beta V- and J-genes showed a link, identified in a later analysis, to a missense DCLRE1C variant.

Use of 60 Vbeta and 13 Jbeta primers characterized the PCR. The repertoire was sequenced with immunoSEQ multiplex PCR; TCRdb's copy has only in-frame clones and lacks some. The sample consists of roughly 130,000 clones, nearly 85% of them appearing once. The genes are TRBV4-2 and TRBJ2-3, with D possibly matching TRBD2 (6 bases). Sample: PBMCs. The clonotype originates from a boy between 5 and 17 years old in good health and CMV-seronegative. CDR3 protein: CASSPSASEYNPDTQYF. The CDR3 DNA is TGTGCCAGCAGCCCCTCGGCTAGCGAATACAACCCAGATACGCAGTATTTT.